These T cell receptor beta chains were read from a single sample in a study of control samples from healthy donors and cancer patients. Assay: immunoSEQ multiplex PCR; the TCRdb copy retains only in-frame clones and omits some. The sample lists 100,000 to 150,000 clones, roughly 90% occurring once. Sequencing was carried out using PBMCs. These receptors originate from a man over 45 with head and neck cancer. Both conserved end residues are part of each CDR3. The order of the fields is clone size, V gene, CDR3 protein. Clone size is shown for a subset of rows, as once, few, many or a class of expanded clone.

size: -
V: TRBV10-3
CDR3: CAISVSGATDTQYF

size: few
V: TRBV19
CDR3: CASRRGQGIKETQYF

size: few
V: TRBV2
CDR3: CASSEARTGAQPQHF

size: -
V: TRBV7-9
CDR3: CASSFYYSGRSTDTQYF

size: -
V: TRBV2
CDR3: CASSAEYGYTF

size: -
V: TRBV6-5
CDR3: CASSAAGSGELFF

size: -
V: TRBV18
CDR3: CASSPSQGTDTQYF

size: few
V: TRBV2
CDR3: CASERDQSPQETQYF

size: -
V: TRBV27
CDR3: CASYPGLAGVSIRYEQFF

size: -
V: TRBV10-3
CDR3: CAISESGAVSLF

size: once
V: TRBV7-9
CDR3: CASSLAGQGSEAFF

size: -
V: TRBV6-5
CDR3: CASSSITNEQFF

size: -
V: TRBV19
CDR3: CASSGQGKGYGYTF

size: once
V: TRBV5-6
CDR3: CASRFGQGVYEQYF

size: -
V: TRBV7-2
CDR3: CASSLQVRDTQYF

size: medium-sized
V: TRBV5-4
CDR3: CASSKQGENTEAFF

size: -
V: TRBV28
CDR3: CASSRYRGGYTF

size: -
V: TRBV6-5
CDR3: CASSISPRQGNGYTF

size: -
V: TRBV7-2
CDR3: CASSPDRGSNQPQHF

size: -
V: TRBV4-1
CDR3: CASSQVRGETYEQYF

size: few
V: TRBV2
CDR3: CASSGIRYSNQPQHF

size: -
V: TRBV6-5
CDR3: CASKEGSSYEQYF

size: -
V: TRBV24-1
CDR3: CATSAGQGVGEQFF

size: -
V: TRBV10-3
CDR3: CAISQGGNQPQHF

size: -
V: TRBV6-5
CDR3: CASSSGLAGGSLF

size: -
V: TRBV28
CDR3: CASSPPTSGSRDEQFF

size: -
V: TRBV19
CDR3: CASSRDPDDTQYF

size: -
V: TRBV10-3
CDR3: CAIRGGTINSPLHF

size: once
V: TRBV7-2
CDR3: CASSLAGLAGGPGTQYF

size: once
V: TRBV5-1
CDR3: CASSLEGRPGSGENIQYF